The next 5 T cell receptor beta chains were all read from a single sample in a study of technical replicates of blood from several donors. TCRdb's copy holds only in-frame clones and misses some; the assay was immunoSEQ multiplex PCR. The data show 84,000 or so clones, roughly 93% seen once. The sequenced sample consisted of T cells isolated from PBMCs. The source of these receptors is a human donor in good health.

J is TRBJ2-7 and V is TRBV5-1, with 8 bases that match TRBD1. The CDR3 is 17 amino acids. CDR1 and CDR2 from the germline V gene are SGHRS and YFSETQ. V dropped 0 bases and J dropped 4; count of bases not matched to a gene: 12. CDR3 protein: CASSLAEFTGGTYEQYF. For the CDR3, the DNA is TGCGCCAGCAGCTTGGCAGAGTTTACAGGGGGGACTTACGAGCAGTACTTC.

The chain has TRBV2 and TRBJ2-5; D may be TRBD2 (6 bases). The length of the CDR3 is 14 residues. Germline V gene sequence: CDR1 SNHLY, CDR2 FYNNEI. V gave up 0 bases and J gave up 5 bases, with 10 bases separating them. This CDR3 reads CASSEAVGGETQYF. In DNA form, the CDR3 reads TGTGCCAGCAGTGAAGCGGTTGGGGGGGAGACCCAGTACTTC.

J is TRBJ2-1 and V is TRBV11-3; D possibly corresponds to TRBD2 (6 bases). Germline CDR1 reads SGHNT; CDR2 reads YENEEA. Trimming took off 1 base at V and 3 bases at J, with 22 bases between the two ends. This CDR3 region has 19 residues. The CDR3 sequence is CASSLGHYYGSGDYNEQFF. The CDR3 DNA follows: TGTGCCAGCAGCTTAGGACACTACTACGGGAGCGGAGACTACAATGAGCAGTTCTTC. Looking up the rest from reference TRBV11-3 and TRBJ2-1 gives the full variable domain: EAGVVQSPRYKIIEKKQPVAFWCNPISGHNTLYWYLQNLGQGPELLIRYENEEAVDDSQLPKDRFSAERLKGVDSTLKIQPAELGDSAVYLCASSLGHYYGSGDYNEQFFGPGTRLTVL.

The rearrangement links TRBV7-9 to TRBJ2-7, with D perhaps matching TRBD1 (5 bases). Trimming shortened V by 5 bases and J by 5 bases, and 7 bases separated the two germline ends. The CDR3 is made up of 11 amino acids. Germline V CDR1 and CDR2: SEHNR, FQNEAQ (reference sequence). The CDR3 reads CASSRGDEQYF. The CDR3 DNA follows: TGTGCCAGCAGCAGGGGCGACGAGCAGTACTTC.

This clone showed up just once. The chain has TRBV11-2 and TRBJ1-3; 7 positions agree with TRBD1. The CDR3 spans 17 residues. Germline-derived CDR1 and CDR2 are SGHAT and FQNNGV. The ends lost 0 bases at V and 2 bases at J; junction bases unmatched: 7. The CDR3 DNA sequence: TGTGCCAGCAGCTTAGATCACAGGGGCACGCCTGGAAACACCATATATTTT. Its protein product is CASSLDHRGTPGNTIYF. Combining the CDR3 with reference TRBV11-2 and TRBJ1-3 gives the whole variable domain EAGVAQSPRYKIIEKRQSVAFWCNPISGHATLYWYQQILGQGPKLLIQFQNNGVVDDSQLPKDRFSAERLKGVDSTLKIQPAKLEDSAVYLCASSLDHRGTPGNTIYFGEGSWLTVV.